This T cell receptor (beta chain) was obtained from a study of response to subunit inactivated influenza vaccine (dated 2018 in TCRdb). About the investigation overall: Deep quantitative profiling of the T cell receptor repertoire was used in the study to follow responses to a trivalent subunit inactivated influenza vaccine.

The library was generated by RT-PCR. The sequencing machine was an Illumina HiSeq 2500. TCRdb took the public reads, trimmed them with fastp at Q25, ran MiXCR for clone calling and kept in-frame beta chains. Rows matching on CDR3 protein sequence are summarized as one entry with the most common DNA and genes. The sample records 600,000 to 850,000 distinct CDR3 sequences, around 15% of which are singletons. Roughly 7.2% of the sample goes to the ten largest clones. Study-wide findings and limitations: The authors proposed that each seasonal influenza vaccination may bring in only a limited number of new T cells.

From V the trimming removes 2 bases and from J it removes 4 bases, while the gene matches leave 2 bases of the junction unaccounted for. CDR1 KGHSH and CDR2 LQKENI were looked up in the germline V gene. The CDR3, from cysteine to phenylalanine, totals 14 residues. Only CDR3 DNA remains: 42 bases, in frame from the first base. In the case of this clonotype: What antigen it recognizes has not been identified. No qualities accompany the bases; no much larger clone lies one base away.

Sequenced here: PBMCs from blood, sampled around two weeks before vaccination. The sequence was obtained from a man aged 45-65 years who received an inactivated influenza vaccine. Donor details come from another sample of the same person, matched by shared clones. This chain joins TRBV18 to TRBJ2-5; 9 central bases correspond to TRBD2. The CDR3: CASSPISGRETQYF. The bases are TGTGCCAGCTCACCAATTAGCGGGAGAGAGACCCAGTACTTC.